This T cell receptor (beta chain) was identified during a study of blood T cells in healthy people across ages. A J-beta primer mix and a sample-barcoded 5' primer were used in a second PCR of about 7 to 12 cycles. The yield of each sample was at least 3 million CDR3-containing paired-end reads. TCRdb re-analysed the 5' RACE reads in MiXCR, keeping a single row per CDR3 protein. The table lists over 750,000 distinct CDR3 sequences, approximately 25% of them singletons. Germline lookup yields CDR1 SGDLS and CDR2 YYNGEE. V shed 3 bases, J shed 6 bases, and the junction held 6 bases outside the gene matches. The CDR3 spans 14 residues. Peripheral blood, about 9.4 milliliters per donor, was collected. These data were also reused for a study on T cells of mothers and their children.

The chain has TRBV9 and TRBJ1-5, with 7 positions matching TRBD1. The TCR originated in a boy between 5 and 17 years old in good health. Sequencing was carried out using blood. The CDR3: CASSATGAGQPQHF. In DNA, the CDR3 is TGTGCCAGCAGCGCCACAGGGGCAGGTCAGCCCCAGCATTTT. Using reference TRBV9 and TRBJ1-5 for the parts outside the CDR3, the full variable domain is DSGVTQTPKHLITATGQRVTLRCSPRSGDLSVYWYQQSLDQGLQFLIQYYNGEERAKGNILERFSAQQFPDLHSELNLSSLELGDSALYFCASSATGAGQPQHFGDGTRLSIL.